The 8 T cell receptor beta chains below were found in one sample sequenced in a study of blood T cell repertoires in COVID-19. TCRdb's copy holds only in-frame clones and misses some; the assay was immunoSEQ multiplex PCR. The sample lists 100,000 to 150,000 clones, roughly four fifths occurring once. Source material: peripheral blood. All receptors come from a woman in her forties or fifties with acute or convalescent COVID-19.

The CDR3 sequence is CAWGRLKYEQYF. The CDR3 DNA reads TGTGCCTGGGGACGGTTAAAATACGAGCAGTACTTC. V and J are TRBV30 and TRBJ2-7, with unresolved D. This CDR3 contains 12 residues. V dropped 5 bases and J dropped 4 bases, with 12 bases sitting between them. CDR1 is GTSNPN, CDR2 SVGIG, per germline (reference sequence).

The chain joins TRBV19 to TRBJ1-1; D gene uncertain. Germline loops: CDR1 LNHDA, CDR2 SQIVND (reference sequence). V was shortened by 7 bases and J by 3 bases, with 12 bases between the two germline ends. The CDR3 is 13 residues long. CDR3 in DNA: TGTGCCAGTACCCCGGGAGCCGACACTGAAGCTTTCTTT. Its protein is CASTPGADTEAFF.

This clone turned up a few times. V usage is TRBV19 and J usage is TRBJ1-5; possibly TRBD1 for D (5 bases). V was pared by 6 bases and J by 0 bases, with 12 bases between. CDR1 is LNHDA, CDR2 SQIVND, per germline (reference sequence). This CDR3 is built from 15 residues. The DNA of the CDR3 is TGTGCCAGTAGGCGTCCCGACAGTAGCAATCAGCCCCAGCATTTT. Residues: CASRRPDSSNQPQHF.

The chain combines TRBV9 with TRBJ2-3; TRBD2 agrees at 9 bases. Germline V CDR1 and CDR2: SGDLS, YYNGEE. J was trimmed by 0 bases and V by 3 bases; bases with no gene match: 5. The CDR3 length is 16 residues. CDR3 bases: TGTGCCAGCAGCGCTCGACTAGCGGCTAGCACAGATACGCAGTATTTT. This encodes CASSARLAASTDTQYF.

The CDR3 protein is CASSLAPGQGEETQYF. Here the CDR3 DNA reads TGTGCCAGCAGCTTAGCCCCGGGACAGGGGGAAGAGACCCAGTACTTC. The gene calls are TRBV7-9 and TRBJ2-5, with TRBD1 matching 11 bases. The CDR3 consists of 16 residues. Trimming cost V 0 bases and J 3 bases; bases outside gene matches: 3. CDR1 and CDR2 from the germline V gene are SEHNR and FQNEAQ (reference sequence). The whole variable domain, filled in from reference TRBV7-9 and TRBJ2-5, reads DTGVSQNPRHKITKRGQNVTFRCDPISEHNRLYWYRQTLGQGPEFLTYFQNEAQLEKSRLLSDRFSAERPKGSFSTLEIQRTEQGDSAMYLCASSLAPGQGEETQYFGPGTRLLVL.

The gene calls are TRBV5-1 and TRBJ2-1; 10 bases match TRBD2. The junction had 10 bases not matched to a gene; V was cut back by 4 bases and J by 9 bases. This CDR3 region has 15 residues. CDR1 is SGHRS, CDR2 YFSETQ, per germline. The CDR3, as DNA: TGCGCCAGCAGCCCTCCCCTAGCGGGAGACGGTGAGCAGTTCTTC. Translation: CASSPPLAGDGEQFF.

This clone was observed a single time. The V gene is TRBV2, the J gene TRBJ1-1; 7 bases are shared with TRBD1. This CDR3 contains 16 residues. Germline V gene sequence: CDR1 SNHLY, CDR2 FYNNEI. Unmatched junction bases numbered 9, after V lost 3 bases and J lost 2 bases. CDR3 sequence (DNA): TGTGCCAGCAGTGACGACAGGGTGCTTTTCAACACTGAAGCTTTCTTT. As protein: CASSDDRVLFNTEAFF.

This clone has a handful of counts. The V call is TRBV27, the J call TRBJ2-1; 7 bases agree with TRBD2. Looked up from germline, CDR1 is MNHEY and CDR2 is SMNVEV (reference sequence). With 3 bases clipped from V and 4 bases from J, the junction kept 6 bases outside the gene matches. CDR3 length: 15 amino acids. Written as DNA, the CDR3 is TGTGCCAGCAGTTTGCTCAGCGGGATGTACAATGAGCAGTTCTTC. This codes for CASSLLSGMYNEQFF.